A selection of T cell receptor beta chains follows, all from one sample in a study of blood T cell repertoires in COVID-19. Assay used: immunoSEQ multiplex PCR; TCRdb lists only in-frame clones, some missing. The sample records tens of thousands of clones, approximately 92% being singletons. The sample comprised peripheral blood. Source of these receptors: a man over 45 with active COVID-19. Both conserved end residues are part of each CDR3. A D gene is named only where the DNA matches it firmly. Size is omitted from some rows. Given values are once, few, many or a class for expanded clones.

d_call clone_size v_call cdr3_aa
TRBD2 NA TRBV28 CASSSSTSGSGEQFF
TRBD1 NA TRBV5-5 CASSFTPDRVATGELFF
TRBD2 NA TRBV27 CASSSLSGRAVSNEQFF
NA NA TRBV28 CASSQPPFPGSSF
NA NA TRBV29-1 CSVEQGPTEAFF
NA medium-sized TRBV19 CASSPAAGTYEQYF
NA NA TRBV7-2 CASSPRTTQYEQYF
TRBD1 NA TRBV19 CASAQTGGLDEQYF
NA NA TRBV9 CASSVAPVTSGGSPLHF
NA NA TRBV11-3 CASSSLRIPEAFF
TRBD1 NA TRBV27 CASSLGTGGYQPQHF
NA NA TRBV12-3/TRBV12-4 CASRLRQAGTQYF
NA NA TRBV6-5 CASSYSQRASNSPLHF
TRBD2 NA TRBV2 CASPESTGGGTGELFF
TRBD1 NA TRBV9 CASSVEWTGGFTEAFF
NA NA TRBV11-3 CASTDPGRGNEQFF
TRBD1 NA TRBV11-2 CASSYRPSRDRGKETQYF